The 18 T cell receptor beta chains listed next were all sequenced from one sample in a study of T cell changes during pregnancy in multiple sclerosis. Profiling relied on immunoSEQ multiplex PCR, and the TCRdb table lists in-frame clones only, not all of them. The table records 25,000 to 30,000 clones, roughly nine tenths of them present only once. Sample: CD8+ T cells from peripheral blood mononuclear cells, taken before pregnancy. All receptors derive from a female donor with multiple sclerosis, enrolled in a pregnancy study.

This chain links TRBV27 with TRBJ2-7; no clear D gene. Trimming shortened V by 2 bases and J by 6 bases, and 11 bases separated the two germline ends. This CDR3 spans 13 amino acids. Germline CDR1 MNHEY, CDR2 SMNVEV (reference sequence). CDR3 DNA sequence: TGTGCCAGCAGTTTAGGAGCAGTGGGCGAGCAGTACTTC. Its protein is CASSLGAVGEQYF.

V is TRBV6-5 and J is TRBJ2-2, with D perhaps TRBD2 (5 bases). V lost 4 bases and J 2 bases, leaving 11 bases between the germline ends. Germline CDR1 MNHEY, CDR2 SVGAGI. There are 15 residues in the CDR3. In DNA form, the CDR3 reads TGTGCCAGCAGTTTGAATCGGGATAACACCGGGGAGCTGTTTTTT. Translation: CASSLNRDNTGELFF.

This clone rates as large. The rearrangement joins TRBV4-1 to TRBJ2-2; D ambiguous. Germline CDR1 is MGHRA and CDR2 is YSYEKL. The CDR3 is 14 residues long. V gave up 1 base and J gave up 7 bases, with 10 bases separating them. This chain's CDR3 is CASSQVPTGGELFF. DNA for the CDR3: TGCGCCAGCAGCCAAGTGCCGACTGGCGGGGAGCTGTTTTTT.

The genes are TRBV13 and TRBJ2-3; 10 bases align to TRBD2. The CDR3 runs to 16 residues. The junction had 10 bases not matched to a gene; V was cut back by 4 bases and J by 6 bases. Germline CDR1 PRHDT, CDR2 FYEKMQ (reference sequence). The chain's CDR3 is CASSSRVAGGYDTQYF. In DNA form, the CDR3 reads TGTGCCAGCAGCTCAAGAGTAGCGGGGGGATACGATACGCAGTATTTT.

The CDR3: CASSYGDRDGYTF. Written as DNA, the CDR3 is TGTGCCAGCAGTTACGGGGACAGGGATGGCTACACCTTC. The chain carries TRBV6-5 and TRBJ1-2, with 9 bases lining up with TRBD1. The length of the CDR3 is 13 residues. CDR1 is MNHEY, CDR2 SVGAGI, per germline. V lost 2 bases, J lost 6 bases, and 1 base stayed unmatched.

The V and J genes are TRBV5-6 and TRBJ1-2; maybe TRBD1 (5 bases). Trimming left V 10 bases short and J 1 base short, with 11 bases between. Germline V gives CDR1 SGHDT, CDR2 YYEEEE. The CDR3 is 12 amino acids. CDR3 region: CASRGGNYGYTF. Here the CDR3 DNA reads TGTGCCTCCCGGGGGGGTAACTATGGCTACACCTTC.

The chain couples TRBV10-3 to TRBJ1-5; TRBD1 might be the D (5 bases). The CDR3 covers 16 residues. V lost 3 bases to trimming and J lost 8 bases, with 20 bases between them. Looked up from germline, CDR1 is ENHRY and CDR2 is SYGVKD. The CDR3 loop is CAISDFEVFQQEPQHF. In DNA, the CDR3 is TGTGCCATCAGTGATTTTGAGGTGTTCCAACAGGAGCCCCAGCATTTT.

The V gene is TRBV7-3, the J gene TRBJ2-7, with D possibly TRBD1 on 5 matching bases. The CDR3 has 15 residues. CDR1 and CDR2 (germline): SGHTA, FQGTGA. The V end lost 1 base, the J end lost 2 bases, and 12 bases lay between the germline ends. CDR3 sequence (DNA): TGTGCCAGCAGCTTAATCGCAGGGTCCCCCTACGAGCAGTACTTC. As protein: CASSLIAGSPYEQYF.

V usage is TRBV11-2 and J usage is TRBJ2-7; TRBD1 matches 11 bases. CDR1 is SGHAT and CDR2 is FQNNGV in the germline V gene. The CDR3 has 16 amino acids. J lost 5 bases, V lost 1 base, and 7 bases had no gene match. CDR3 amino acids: CASSLGGGTGGNEQYF. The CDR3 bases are TGTGCCAGCAGCTTAGGGGGGGGGACAGGGGGAAACGAGCAGTACTTC.

CDR3 amino acids: CASSLGLGSTEAFF. In DNA form, the CDR3 reads TGTGCCAGCAGCTTGGGCCTGGGGAGCACTGAAGCTTTCTTT. This chain uses TRBV13 with TRBJ1-1; unclear D gene. Per germline, CDR1 PRHDT and CDR2 FYEKMQ (reference sequence). This CDR3 contains 14 residues. V shed 3 bases and J shed 4 bases, with 12 bases lying between them.

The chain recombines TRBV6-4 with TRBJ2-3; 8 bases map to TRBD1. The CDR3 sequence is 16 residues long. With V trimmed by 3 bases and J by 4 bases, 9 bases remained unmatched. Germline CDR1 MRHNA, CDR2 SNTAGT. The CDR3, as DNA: TGTGCCAGCAGTGAAAAGGGGGCAGGGGGCGCAGATACGCAGTATTTT. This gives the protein CASSEKGAGGADTQYF.

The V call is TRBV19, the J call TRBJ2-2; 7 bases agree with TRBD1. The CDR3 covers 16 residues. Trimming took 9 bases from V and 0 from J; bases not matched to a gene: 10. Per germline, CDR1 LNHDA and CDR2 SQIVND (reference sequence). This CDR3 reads CASVWDRRANTGELFF. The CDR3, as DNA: TGTGCCAGCGTTTGGGACAGAAGGGCGAACACCGGGGAGCTGTTTTTT.

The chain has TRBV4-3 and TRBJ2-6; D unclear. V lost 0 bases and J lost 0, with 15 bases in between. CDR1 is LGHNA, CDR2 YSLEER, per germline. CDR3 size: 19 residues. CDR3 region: CASSQEMLHSNSGANVLTF. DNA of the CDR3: TGCGCCAGCAGCCAAGAAATGCTGCACAGCAACTCTGGGGCCAACGTCCTGACTTTC.

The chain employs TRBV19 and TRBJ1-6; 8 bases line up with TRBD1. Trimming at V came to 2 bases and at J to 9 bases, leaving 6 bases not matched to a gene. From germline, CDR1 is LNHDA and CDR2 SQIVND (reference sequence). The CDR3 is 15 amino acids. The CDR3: CASSILPTGVSPLHF. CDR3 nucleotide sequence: TGTGCCAGTAGTATATTGCCGACAGGGGTTTCACCCCTCCACTTT.

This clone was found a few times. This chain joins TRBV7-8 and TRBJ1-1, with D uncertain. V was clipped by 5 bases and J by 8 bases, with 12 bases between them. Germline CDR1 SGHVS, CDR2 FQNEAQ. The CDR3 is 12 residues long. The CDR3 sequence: CASSRADIEAFF. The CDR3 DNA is TGTGCCAGCAGCAGAGCGGATATCGAAGCTTTCTTT.

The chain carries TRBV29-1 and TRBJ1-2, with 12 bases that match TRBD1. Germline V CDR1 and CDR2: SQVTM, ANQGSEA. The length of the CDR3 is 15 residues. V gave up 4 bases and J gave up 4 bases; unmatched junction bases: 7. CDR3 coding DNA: TGCAGCGTTGCGGGGACAGGGGGCACCCCCTATGGCTACACCTTC. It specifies CSVAGTGGTPYGYTF.

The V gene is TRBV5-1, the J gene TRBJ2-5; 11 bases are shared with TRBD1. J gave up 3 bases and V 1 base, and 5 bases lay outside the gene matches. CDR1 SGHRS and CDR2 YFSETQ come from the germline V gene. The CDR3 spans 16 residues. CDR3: CASSLLRTGGEETQYF. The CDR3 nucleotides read TGCGCCAGCAGCTTGCTCAGGACAGGGGGCGAAGAGACCCAGTACTTC. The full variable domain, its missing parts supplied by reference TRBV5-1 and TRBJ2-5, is KAGVTQTPRYLIKTRGQQVTLSCSPISGHRSVSWYQQTPGQGLQFLFEYFSETQRNKGNFPGRFSGRQFSNSRSEMNVSTLELGDSALYLCASSLLRTGGEETQYFGPGTRLLVL.

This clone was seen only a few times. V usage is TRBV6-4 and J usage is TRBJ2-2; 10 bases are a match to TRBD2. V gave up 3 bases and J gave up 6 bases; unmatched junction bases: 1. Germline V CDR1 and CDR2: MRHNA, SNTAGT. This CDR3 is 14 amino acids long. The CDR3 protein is CASSESGGAGELFF. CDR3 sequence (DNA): TGTGCCAGCAGTGAGAGCGGGGGGGCCGGGGAGCTGTTTTTT.